These 26 T cell receptor beta chains were all obtained from the same sample, sequenced in a study of molecular identifiers for immune sequencing clone quantification. One entry per CDR3 protein, called by TCRdb with MiXCR from the PCR reads. The table lists over 600,000 distinct CDR3 sequences, just under 20% of them singletons. Input material: naive CD8+ T cells from blood, with Jurkat cell RNA spiked in. Described subset: FACS-sorted CD8+CD4-CCR7+CD45RA+ naive T cells. The receptors come from a human donor in good health. Some libraries in this study had Jurkat cell RNA spiked in.

This clonotype occurred a few times. The chain uses TRBV19 and TRBJ1-1; 10 nucleotides agree with TRBD1. The length of the CDR3 is 18 residues. The V and J ends lost 6 bases and 0 bases, in that order; junction bases with no gene match: 13. Germline CDR1 is LNHDA and CDR2 is SQIVND (reference sequence). CDR3: CASSAMTGGIRMNTEAFF. In DNA form, the CDR3 reads TGTGCCAGTAGCGCCATGACAGGGGGCATTAGGATGAACACTGAAGCTTTCTTT.

This chain joins TRBV11-3 and TRBJ2-3; D is unresolved. The CDR3 length is 13 residues. Deletions cut 6 bases from V and 2 bases from J, with 9 bases between. Germline lookup yields CDR1 SGHNT and CDR2 YENEEA. This CDR3 is CASSSYATDTQYF. Written as DNA, the CDR3 is TGTGCCAGCAGTAGTTATGCCACAGATACGCAGTATTTT.

At least ten counts were recorded for this clonotype. V gene TRBV20-1 combines with J gene TRBJ2-7, with 7 bases identical to TRBD2. This CDR3 is 15 amino acids long. Germline trimming cut 6 bases from V and 1 base from J; bases unmatched to any gene: 12. Germline CDR1 and CDR2: DFQATT and SNEGSKA (reference sequence). CDR3: CSALGTISLSYEQYF. In DNA, the CDR3 is TGCAGTGCCTTGGGGACTATTTCTCTGTCCTACGAGCAGTACTTC.

This clonotype was counted only a few times. The genes are TRBV7-6 and TRBJ2-1; D possibly corresponds to TRBD2 (6 bases). This CDR3 has 14 residues. V lost 1 base and J 6 bases, leaving 10 bases between the germline ends. Germline CDR1 is SGHVS and CDR2 is FNYEAQ. The CDR3 DNA is TGTGCCAGCAGCTTAGATGGGGGGAGCAATGAGCAGTTCTTC. It translates to CASSLDGGSNEQFF.

The chain employs TRBV7-3 and TRBJ2-2; the match to TRBD1 covers 7 bases. V dropped 5 bases and J dropped 5; count of bases not matched to a gene: 11. Germline values: CDR1 SGHTA, CDR2 FQGTGA. This CDR3 has 16 residues. CDR3 sequence reads: CASSPGTASLTGELFF. The DNA of the CDR3 is TGTGCCAGCAGCCCCGGGACAGCATCTCTGACCGGGGAGCTGTTTTTT.

This clonotype was detected many times. The rearrangement links TRBV7-2 to TRBJ2-3; D gene unclear. The V gene's germline CDR1 is SGHTA and CDR2 FQGNSA. The V gene lost 3 bases and the J gene lost 10 bases, with 17 bases spanning the gap. The CDR3 extends over 14 amino acids. The CDR3 nucleotides are TGTGCCAGCAGCTTGACCACTCACGACCTGGCGCAGTATTTT. The encoded protein is CASSLTTHDLAQYF.

This clonotype was found many times. This chain connects TRBV19 to TRBJ2-3; possible D gene TRBD2, 6 bases. CDR3 length: 16 residues. From germline, CDR1 is LNHDA and CDR2 SQIVND (reference sequence). Between the trimmed V and J ends, which lost 2 bases and 0 bases, there was a span of 12 bases. CDR3 sequence: CASSIPPGVSTDTQYF. The CDR3 coding sequence is TGTGCCAGTAGTATACCCCCGGGGGTCAGCACAGATACGCAGTATTTT.

Many counts were recorded for this clonotype. The chain recombines TRBV15 with TRBJ2-5; D might be TRBD1 (5 bases). The CDR3 contains 13 residues. Germline CDR1 reads LNHNV; CDR2 reads YYDKDF (reference sequence). Trimming shortened V by 2 bases and J by 5 bases, and 9 bases separated the two germline ends. The CDR3 DNA reads as TGTGCCACCAGCAGAACGACAGTCGAGACCCAGTACTTC. Translation gives CATSRTTVETQYF.

This clonotype was detected ten times or more. The chain recombines TRBV6-2 or TRBV6-3 with TRBJ2-3; D is unclear. Germline lookup yields CDR1 MNHEY and CDR2 SVGEGT. V was clipped by 0 bases and J by 0 bases, with 4 bases between them. There are 14 residues in the CDR3. The CDR3 nucleotides read TGTGCCAGCAGTTACTCCCATAGCACAGATACGCAGTATTTT. Translating it yields CASSYSHSTDTQYF.

CDR3 residues: CASSLALTASTDTQYF. CDR3 DNA sequence: TGTGCCAGCAGCCTAGCTTTGACAGCTAGCACAGATACGCAGTATTTT. The chain recombines TRBV2 with TRBJ2-3; either TRBD1 or TRBD2 may fit D (5 bases each). CDR3 length: 16 residues. The germline V gene encodes CDR1 SNHLY and CDR2 FYNNEI. V lost 6 bases to trimming and J lost 0 bases, with 16 bases between them.

This clonotype was found a few times. The chain carries TRBV30 and TRBJ2-1; 14 bases align to TRBD2. The trim removed 1 base at V and 8 bases at J, leaving 4 bases unmatched. Germline V gene lookup returns CDR1 GTSNPN and CDR2 SVGIG (reference sequence). The CDR3 has 15 amino acids. CDR3 region: CAWSDGTSGSDEQFF. The CDR3 DNA reads as TGTGCCTGGAGTGACGGGACTAGCGGGAGCGATGAGCAGTTCTTC.

The table lists this clonotype with a few counts. A much larger clone differs by one base, so this may be a read error. V usage is TRBV29-1 and J usage is TRBJ2-5, with D possibly being TRBD1 (6 bases). The V gene's germline CDR1 is SQVTM and CDR2 ANQGSEA. The CDR3 covers 14 residues. CDR3 coding DNA: TGCAGCGGTACACGACAGGATAAACAAGGGACCCAGTACTTC. This gives the protein CSGTRQDKQGTQYF.

There are many counts of this clonotype. The chain links TRBV6-2 or TRBV6-3 to TRBJ1-1, with TRBD1 matching 7 bases. V was pared by 0 bases and J by 0 bases, with 1 base of the junction left unmatched. From germline, CDR1 is MNHEY and CDR2 SVGEGT. This CDR3 spans 15 amino acids. The CDR3 DNA reads as TGTGCCAGCAGTTACTCGACAGGGCTGAACACTGAAGCTTTCTTT. This sequence encodes CASSYSTGLNTEAFF.

This chain uses TRBV15 with TRBJ1-2; D ambiguous. The germline CDR1 and CDR2 sequences are LNHNV and YYDKDF (reference sequence). Trimming left V 5 bases short and J 4 bases short, with 17 bases between. The CDR3 contains 15 residues. The CDR3 spells CATSLSSAGIYGYTF. DNA for the CDR3: TGTGCCACCAGCCTTTCCTCCGCGGGGATCTATGGCTACACCTTC.

This clonotype was seen a few times. This chain connects TRBV5-4 to TRBJ2-7, with a tentative D call TRBD2 (6 bases). This CDR3 is 16 amino acids long. Germline V gene data show CDR1 as SGHNT and CDR2 as YYREEE (reference sequence). V lost 2 bases and J 2 bases, leaving 17 bases between the germline ends. The CDR3 DNA sequence: TGTGCCAGCAGCTTAGCCGGGGGACCCCCTGCCTACGAGCAGTACTTC. Amino acids: CASSLAGGPPAYEQYF.

In its sample, this clonotype was seen once. A read error may be the cause here, since a much bigger clone is one base away. The J gene is TRBJ1-4, the V gene TRBV28, with D perhaps TRBD1 (5 bases). The V end lost 6 bases, the J end lost 8 bases, and 19 bases lay between the germline ends. The CDR3 sequence is 15 residues long. Per germline, CDR1 MDHEN and CDR2 SYDVKM. CDR3 nucleotides: TGTGCCAGCAGCCCGGGAACGGACGAGGGGGAAAAACTGTTTTTT. Translated: CASSPGTDEGEKLFF. Combining the CDR3 with reference TRBV28 and TRBJ1-4 gives the whole variable domain DVKVTQSSRYLVKRTGEKVFLECVQDMDHENMFWYRQDPGLGLRLIYFSYDVKMKEKGDIPEGYSVSREKKERFSLILESASTNQTSMYLCASSPGTDEGEKLFFGSGTQLSVL.

There are a few counts of this clonotype. The chain combines TRBV5-5 with TRBJ2-7; tentative D call: TRBD2 (6 bases). CDR3 length: 14 amino acids. Between the trimmed V and J ends, which lost 0 bases and 6 bases, there was a span of 13 bases. Germline assignment: CDR1 SGHKS and CDR2 YYEKEE (reference sequence). The CDR3 DNA sequence: TGTGCCAGCAGCTTGGGTAGCGACGGGGGCGAGCAGTACTTC. It encodes CASSLGSDGGEQYF.

This clonotype was detected many times. The genes are TRBV6-2 or TRBV6-3 and TRBJ1-5, with TRBD1 as a possible D gene (5 bases). V gave up 5 bases and J gave up 9 bases, with 11 bases separating them. The germline CDR1 and CDR2 sequences are MNHEY and SVGEGT. The CDR3 runs 12 residues. This CDR3 is CASSAGGSPQHF. In DNA, the CDR3 is TGTGCCAGCAGTGCCGGGGGATCGCCCCAGCATTTT.

For this clonotype: One base away lies a much larger clone, so this may be a sequencing read error. The CDR3 does not end in the conserved phenylalanine or tryptophan, so this is likely a read error. The rearrangement joins TRBV11-2 to TRBJ2-5, with TRBD2 as a possible D gene (5 bases). With 4 bases removed from V and 5 bases from J, the gap between germline ends came to 14 bases. Germline V gene sequence: CDR1 SGHAT, CDR2 FQNNGV. This CDR3 region has 14 residues. This CDR3 is CASSSIPRGETQYL. The CDR3 region has the DNA TGTGCCAGCAGCTCCATCCCCCGAGGGGAGACCCAGTACCTC.

This clonotype was detected only a few times. This sequence joins TRBV13 and TRBJ1-2, with D perhaps matching TRBD1 (5 bases). Looked up from germline, CDR1 is PRHDT and CDR2 is FYEKMQ (reference sequence). V shed 3 bases and J shed 6 bases, with 14 bases lying between them. The CDR3 totals 14 residues. The CDR3 reads CASSLNVPGDGYTF. In nucleotides, the CDR3 is TGTGCCAGCAGCTTGAACGTCCCGGGGGATGGCTACACCTTC.

Concerning this clonotype itself: A much larger clone lies one base from this, so it may be a read error. The gene calls are TRBV20-1 and TRBJ1-2; D possibly corresponds to TRBD1 (6 bases). This CDR3 is built from 11 residues. The germline V gene has CDR1 DFQATT and CDR2 SNEGSKA (reference sequence). V was trimmed by 6 bases and J by 8 bases, leaving 13 bases between them. The CDR3 is CSARGARGYTF. The CDR3 DNA is TGCAGTGCGCGGGGGGCGCGAGGCTACACCTTC.

The chain carries TRBV15 and TRBJ2-7; D tentatively fits TRBD1 or TRBD2 (5 bases each). V was pared by 1 base and J by 1 base, with 11 bases between. Germline CDR1 LNHNV, CDR2 YYDKDF (reference sequence). The CDR3 covers 15 residues. CDR3 nucleotides: TGTGCCACCAGCAGAGTCCGGGACGCGTCCTACGAGCAGTACTTC. Its translation is CATSRVRDASYEQYF.

This clonotype was seen repeatedly, ten times or more. The CDR3 DNA follows: TGCGCCAGCAGCTCTGTTTATAATTCACCCCTCCACTTT. This translates into CASSSVYNSPLHF. V is TRBV4-1 and J is TRBJ1-6; the D is unclear. CDR1 is MGHRA and CDR2 is YSYEKL in the germline V gene. This CDR3 contains 13 residues. V lost 5 bases to trimming and J lost 4 bases, with 6 bases between them.

This clonotype has just one count. A much larger clone sits a single nucleotide away, making a read error possible. The rearrangement links TRBV19 to TRBJ2-3; TRBD2 might be the D (5 bases). V dropped 3 bases and J dropped 4 bases, with 17 bases sitting between them. CDR1 LNHDA and CDR2 SQIVND come from the germline V gene (reference sequence). The CDR3 runs to 16 residues. CDR3 sequence reads: CASSIATRSSADTQYF. The CDR3 DNA reads TGTGCCAGTAGTATCGCAACTAGATCAAGCGCAGATACGCAGTATTTT. The full variable domain, rest sourced from reference TRBV19 and TRBJ2-3, is DGGITQSPKYLFRKEGQNVTLSCEQNLNHDAMYWYRQDPGQGLRLIYYSQIVNDFQKGDIAEGYSVSREKKESFPLTVTSAQKNPTAFYLCASSIATRSSADTQYFGPGTRLTVL.

A note on this clonotype: Since a much larger clone is just one base distant, this may be a read error. The chain joins TRBV12-3 or TRBV12-4 to TRBJ2-6; tentative D call: TRBD1 (5 bases). The CDR3 contains 15 residues. Between the trimmed V and J ends, which lost 8 bases and 2 bases, there was a span of 13 bases. The CDR3 loop reads CASGGALPGANVLTF. The DNA of the CDR3 is TGTGCCAGCGGTGGGGCCCTCCCTGGGGCCAACGTCCTGACTTTC.

This clonotype occurred many times. This chain links TRBV29-1 with TRBJ1-1, with D unresolved. Trimming removed 0 bases at V and 7 bases at J, with 15 bases between. Germline V lookup: CDR1 SQVTM, CDR2 ANQGSEA. This CDR3 is 14 amino acids long. In nucleotides, the CDR3 is TGCAGCGTTGAAGAAGGCAGGAAAGTGGGTGAAGCTTTCTTT. It specifies CSVEEGRKVGEAFF.